A single sample is the source of the 8 T cell receptor beta chains below, sequenced in a study of T cells after posttransplantation cyclophosphamide (dated by TCRdb to the mid-2010s). Viable CD3+CD4+ or CD3+CD8+ cells that were CCR7+CD45RA+CD45RO-CD95-CD27+CD28+ were defined as naive T cells. Library preparation used the immunoSEQ multiplex PCR assay. In TCRdb, the immuneACCESS table is reduced to in-frame sequences with V and J assigned. These tables do not hold every clone; where another copy was compared, an unresolved V gene accounts for under half, and the others remain unexplained. A total of around 16,000 clones appear in this sample, around 94% of them only once. Jointly, the top ten make up under 0.3% of the sample. Sequences were obtained from naive CD4+ T cells sorted from blood. These receptors all stem from a woman in her forties or fifties in good health and a related stem cell transplant donor.

Comment on this clone: The junction differs from germline at one of its ends, possibly a read error. The V call is TRBV27, the J call TRBJ1-3; D may be TRBD1 (6 bases). Germline CDR1 is MNHEY and CDR2 is SMNVEV (reference sequence). This CDR3 is 15 amino acids long. CDR3 region: CASSATTGLGSTIYF. In DNA form, the CDR3 reads TGTGCCAGCAGTGCCACGACAGGTCTTGGAAGCACCATATATTTT.

The chain has TRBV9 and TRBJ1-4; D is ambiguous. The CDR3 runs to 15 residues. Germline V gene data show CDR1 as SGDLS and CDR2 as YYNGEE. Trimming shortened V by 7 bases and J by 11 bases, and 24 bases separated the two germline ends. This CDR3 reads CASSRLGTASGKLFF. Written as DNA, the CDR3 is TGTGCCAGCTCTAGGCTGGGAACCGCGTCGGGGAAACTGTTTTTT.

J is TRBJ2-7 and V is TRBV4-1, with TRBD2 identical over 9 bases. Per the germline V gene, CDR1 is MGHRA and CDR2 is YSYEKL. The ends lost 3 bases at V and 4 bases at J; junction bases unmatched: 7. CDR3 length equals 15 residues. The CDR3 DNA follows: TGCGCCAGCAGCCAGGTAGCGGGAGCGACTTACGAGCAGTACTTC. Translated: CASSQVAGATYEQYF.

In regard to this clone: The sample has other DNA sequences that encode this CDR3 too. The chain carries TRBV9 and TRBJ2-5, with D possibly being TRBD1 (5 bases). Germline V lookup: CDR1 SGDLS, CDR2 YYNGEE. The V end was cut by 0 bases, the J end by 3 bases, with 9 bases between. The CDR3 runs 14 residues. The CDR3 sequence: CASSVAGREETQYF. CDR3 bases: TGTGCCAGCAGCGTAGCAGGGCGAGAAGAGACCCAGTACTTC.

The chain couples TRBV5-1 to TRBJ2-1, with 11 bases identical to TRBD2. Germline CDR1 reads SGHRS; CDR2 reads YFSETQ. J lost 2 bases, V lost 4 bases, and 11 bases had no gene match. CDR3 length equals 18 residues. The CDR3 loop reads CASSGTSGFLGAYNEQFF. CDR3 DNA sequence: TGCGCCAGCAGCGGGACTAGCGGCTTCCTAGGGGCCTACAATGAGCAGTTCTTC.

The genes are TRBV27 and TRBJ2-2; possibly TRBD2 for D (5 bases). CDR3 length: 15 residues. V was clipped by 7 bases and J by 5 bases, with 17 bases between them. Germline CDR1 is MNHEY and CDR2 is SMNVEV (reference sequence). The CDR3 protein is CASMEDVLGTGELFF. CDR3 sequence (DNA): TGTGCCAGCATGGAGGACGTTCTGGGAACCGGGGAGCTGTTTTTT.

The chain joins TRBV7-3 to TRBJ1-1; no definite D call. V dropped 5 bases and J dropped 2 bases, with 6 bases sitting between them. This CDR3 is 12 amino acids long. Germline V lookup: CDR1 SGHTA, CDR2 FQGTGA. The chain's CDR3 is CASSLINTEAFF. The CDR3 DNA reads TGTGCCAGCAGCCTAATAAACACTGAAGCTTTCTTT.

J is TRBJ2-7 and V is TRBV5-1; 9 positions match TRBD1. Germline values: CDR1 SGHRS, CDR2 YFSETQ. The CDR3 covers 18 residues. Trimming removed 1 base from V and 1 base from J; junction bases left unmatched: 12. This chain's CDR3 is CASSLRTGVSGRSYEQYF. CDR3 DNA sequence: TGCGCCAGCAGCTTGAGGACAGGGGTATCTGGTAGGTCCTACGAGCAGTACTTC.